The rows below give T cell receptor beta chains drawn from one sample of a study of B cell selection in AIRE deficiency. Clones were read by immunoSEQ multiplex PCR, and TCRdb kept only the in-frame ones, dropping some. This sample yields roughly 18,000 clones, of which 85% to 95% are seen a single time; roughly 1% belongs to the top ten. Sequencing was carried out using CD4+CD25+ Tregs sorted from PBMCs. These receptors all come from a human donor in good health. The CDR3 runs from the conserved cysteine through the conserved F or W. D genes are given only for firm matches. Only part of the rows carry a size: once, few, many, or a class if the clone is expanded.

V	size	D	J	DNA	CDR3
TRBV6-9	NA	NA	TRBJ1-4	TGTGCCAGCAGTTATGGGGGGGACCCGCAAGGGAATGAAAAACTGTTTTTT	CASSYGGDPQGNEKLFF
TRBV28	once	NA	TRBJ2-4	TGTGCCAGCAGTTTAAGGGGCTACCGGAGGATTCAGTACTTC	CASSLRGYRRIQYF
TRBV11-2	NA	NA	TRBJ2-5	TGTGCCAGCAGCTTAGACAGGGTGAGCTATGGAGAGACCCAGTACTTC	CASSLDRVSYGETQYF
TRBV6-5	NA	NA	TRBJ2-7	TGTGCCAGCAGTGAACCCGGGACCACCGACGAGCAGTACTTC	CASSEPGTTDEQYF
TRBV9	once	NA	TRBJ2-3	TGTGCCAGCAGCGTAGAGCCGGGGAGCACAGATACGCAGTATTTT	CASSVEPGSTDTQYF
TRBV6-6	NA	NA	TRBJ1-2	TGTGCCAGCAGTTACTCGGACAGCTATGGCTACACCTTC	CASSYSDSYGYTF
TRBV7-2	few	TRBD1	TRBJ1-3	TGTGCCAGCAGCTCCCGGGACAGGGTTTTTGCGGGCCGAAACACCATATATTTT	CASSSRDRVFAGRNTIYF
TRBV6-1	NA	NA	TRBJ2-2	TGTGCCAGCAGTGAAGTAGTAGTAGGGGAGCTGTTTTTT	CASSEVVVGELFF
TRBV27	NA	TRBD1	TRBJ2-7	TGTGCCAGCAGTCGGGACAGGGGTTACGAGCAGTACTTC	CASSRDRGYEQYF
TRBV4-3	NA	NA	TRBJ1-2	TGCGCCAGCAGCCAAGATCGGGGGGACAACTATGGCTACACCTTC	CASSQDRGDNYGYTF
TRBV5-1	NA	TRBD1	TRBJ2-2	TGCGCCAGCAGCGGACCCGGGACAGGGGCTCACACCGGGGAGCTGTTTTTT	CASSGPGTGAHTGELFF
TRBV5-6	NA	NA	TRBJ2-4	TGTGCCAGCAGCATGGGCAGTCTAGCCAAAAACATTCAGTACTTC	CASSMGSLAKNIQYF
TRBV5-5	NA	NA	TRBJ2-2	TGTGCCAGCAGCTTGGGGGGGCGCATCACCGGGGAGCTGTTTTTT	CASSLGGRITGELFF
TRBV19	NA	NA	TRBJ2-3	TGTGCCAGTAGTATACGCACAGATACGCAGTATTTT	CASSIRTDTQYF
TRBV5-4	NA	TRBD2	TRBJ2-5	TGTGCCAGCAGCTCTTCCGGGGGGGAGACCCAGTACTTC	CASSSSGGETQYF
TRBV4-3	NA	NA	TRBJ2-3	TGCGCCAGCAGCCAAAGAGTAACCAGCACAGATACGCAGTATTTT	CASSQRVTSTDTQYF
TRBV28	NA	NA	TRBJ1-2	TGTGCCAGCACCTTGGGGGACTTCTATGGCTACACCTTC	CASTLGDFYGYTF
TRBV27	NA	TRBD1	TRBJ1-6	TGTGCCAGCAGTCGTAAGACAGGGGGAGGATCACCCCTCCACTTT	CASSRKTGGGSPLHF
TRBV9	NA	NA	TRBJ1-3	TGTGCCAGCAGCGTAGACTCTGGAAACACCATATATTTT	CASSVDSGNTIYF
TRBV6-1	once	NA	TRBJ2-1	TGTGCCAGCATTTTCCAGCAACCATACAATGAGCAGTTCTTC	CASIFQQPYNEQFF
TRBV7-3	NA	NA	TRBJ1-3	TGTGCCAGCAGCTTAGGTATCTCTGGAAACACCATATATTTT	CASSLGISGNTIYF
TRBV28	NA	NA	TRBJ1-3	TGTGCCAGCTCGTCCGGGGGAAACACCATATATTTT	CASSSGGNTIYF
TRBV5-8	NA	NA	TRBJ2-5	TGTGCCAGCAGCTTATTGGTACAGCTAGGAGAGACCCAGTACTTC	CASSLLVQLGETQYF
TRBV6-6	once	TRBD1	TRBJ2-1	TGTGCCAGCACCCCAAACCGGGACAGGGGTATGTATGAGCAGTTCTTC	CASTPNRDRGMYEQFF
TRBV29-1	NA	NA	TRBJ1-2	TGCAGCGTTGCCCAAGAAAGAATCTATGGCTACACCTTC	CSVAQERIYGYTF